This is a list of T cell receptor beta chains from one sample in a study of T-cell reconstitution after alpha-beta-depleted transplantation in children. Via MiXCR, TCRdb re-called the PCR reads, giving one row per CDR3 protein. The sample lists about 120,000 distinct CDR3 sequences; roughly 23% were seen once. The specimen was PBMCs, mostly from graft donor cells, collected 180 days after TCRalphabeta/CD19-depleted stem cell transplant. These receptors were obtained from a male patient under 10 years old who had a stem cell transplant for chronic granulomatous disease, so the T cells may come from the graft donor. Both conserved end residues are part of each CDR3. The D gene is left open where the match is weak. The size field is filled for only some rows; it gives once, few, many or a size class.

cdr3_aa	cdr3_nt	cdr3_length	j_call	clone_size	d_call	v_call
CASNPSGLAVEQYF	TGTGCCAGCAACCCCTCGGGACTAGCTGTCGAGCAGTACTTC	14	TRBJ2-7	many	TRBD2	TRBV6-1
CASTLRTSGHYNEQFF	TGTGCCAGCACCCTACGGACTAGCGGGCACTACAATGAGCAGTTCTTC	16	TRBJ2-1	once	TRBD2	TRBV27
CATSDLFDAQYF	TGTGCCACCAGTGATTTGTTCGACGCGCAGTATTTT	12	TRBJ2-3	-	-	TRBV24-1
CATNRAGSRVEQFF	TGTGCCACTAACCGAGCGGGGAGTAGGGTTGAGCAGTTCTTC	14	TRBJ2-1	-	TRBD2	TRBV12-3/TRBV12-4
CASSLSGTGSYEQYF	TGTGCCAGCAGTTTATCAGGGACAGGCTCCTACGAGCAGTACTTC	15	TRBJ2-7	many	TRBD1	TRBV28
CASSQDLGKIADTQYF	TGCGCCAGCAGCCAAGATTTGGGCAAGATAGCAGATACGCAGTATTTT	16	TRBJ2-3	-	-	TRBV4-1
CSASPGLDEQYF	TGCAGTGCTAGTCCCGGACTGGATGAGCAGTACTTC	12	TRBJ2-7	many	-	TRBV20-1
CAISTTQGTDTQYF	TGTGCCATCTCGACTACCCAAGGGACAGATACGCAGTATTTT	14	TRBJ2-3	few	-	TRBV12-3/TRBV12-4
CASSLELGQGTGELFF	TGTGCCAGCAGCCTAGAGTTAGGACAGGGTACCGGGGAGCTGTTTTTT	16	TRBJ2-2	-	TRBD1	TRBV7-3
CASSPPTALAKNIQYF	TGTGCCAGCTCACCACCGACAGCCCTAGCCAAAAACATTCAGTACTTC	16	TRBJ2-4	-	-	TRBV18
CASRSGRSGYTF	TGTGCCAGCAGATCTGGACGGTCTGGCTACACCTTC	12	TRBJ1-2	many	-	TRBV12-3/TRBV12-4
CSASSGANVLTF	TGCAGTGCTAGCTCTGGGGCCAACGTCCTGACTTTC	12	TRBJ2-6	many	-	TRBV20-1
CASSLMVAGTPYEQYF	TGTGCCAGCAGCCTGATGGTGGCGGGTACGCCCTACGAGCAGTACTTC	16	TRBJ2-7	-	-	TRBV12-3/TRBV12-4
CASSWAGTINTGELFF	TGTGCCAGCAGCTGGGCCGGGACTATAAACACCGGGGAGCTGTTTTTT	16	TRBJ2-2	few	TRBD2	TRBV5-5
CASSPGPGTDTQYF	TGTGCCAGCAGCCCGGGACCGGGCACAGATACGCAGTATTTT	14	TRBJ2-3	many	-	TRBV5-6
CAISKSGSSYNEQFF	TGTGCCATCAGCAAGTCGGGGAGCTCCTACAATGAGCAGTTCTTC	15	TRBJ2-1	-	-	TRBV10-3
CASSLVQGRDIQYF	TGTGCCAGCAGTTTGGTACAGGGAAGAGACATTCAGTACTTC	14	TRBJ2-4	-	-	TRBV12-3/TRBV12-4
CASSDPPSGANVLTF	TGTGCCAGCAGTGACCCCCCCTCTGGGGCCAACGTCCTGACTTTC	15	TRBJ2-6	-	-	TRBV6-2/TRBV6-3
CASSFLLQGSYNEQFF	TGTGCCAGCAGCTTCCTACTTCAGGGTTCCTACAATGAGCAGTTCTTC	16	TRBJ2-1	many	-	TRBV7-6
CASSVRDSPLYEQYF	TGCGCCAGCAGCGTCCGGGACAGTCCTCTCTACGAGCAGTACTTC	15	TRBJ2-7	-	TRBD1	TRBV5-1
CASSYGTSGSIEQFF	TGTGCCAGCAGTTACGGGACTAGCGGGAGTATTGAGCAGTTCTTC	15	TRBJ2-1	few	TRBD2	TRBV6-5
CASSWKDTQYF	TGTGCCAGCAGTTGGAAAGATACGCAGTATTTT	11	TRBJ2-3	few	-	TRBV12-3/TRBV12-4
CSVVRRGSSTDTQYF	TGCAGCGTTGTCCGTAGAGGGTCTAGCACAGATACGCAGTATTTT	15	TRBJ2-3	few	-	TRBV29-1
CSARVSGRAYEQYF	TGCAGTGCTAGAGTCAGCGGGAGGGCCTACGAGCAGTACTTC	14	TRBJ2-7	many	TRBD2	TRBV20-1
CSVVSSTQYF	TGCAGCGTGGTTTCCTCTACGCAGTATTTT	10	TRBJ2-3	few	-	TRBV29-1
CASSKRDREGTGELFF	TGTGCCAGCAGCAAACGGGACAGGGAAGGAACCGGGGAGCTGTTTTTT	16	TRBJ2-2	few	TRBD1	TRBV9
CSVELTKGTQYF	TGCAGCGTTGAATTGACGAAAGGGACCCAGTACTTC	12	TRBJ2-5	few	-	TRBV29-1
CSVEVPDANYEQYF	TGCAGCGTTGAAGTTCCGGACGCGAACTACGAGCAGTACTTC	14	TRBJ2-7	many	-	TRBV29-1
CSAATPNYGYTF	TGCAGTGCAGCCACCCCTAACTATGGCTACACCTTC	12	TRBJ1-2	many	-	TRBV20-1
CASLQGPVGGYTF	TGTGCCAGCTTACAGGGGCCCGTCGGTGGCTACACCTTC	13	TRBJ1-2	few	TRBD1	TRBV7-9